This T cell receptor (beta chain) was sequenced for a study of post-analysis software for immune sequencing data. About the research overall: Courses of disease covered relapsing-remitting, secondary progressive and progressive-relapsing multiple sclerosis.

The study, taken as a whole, reports: Among multiple sclerosis patients, normalized Chao1 diversity was significantly below that of controls. Elevated frequency relative to controls characterized several TRBV segments in patients, TRBV5-6, TRBV5-1 and TRBV20-1 among them. By F measure, samples from a shared preparation batch strongly co-clustered.

Researchers reported that TCR beta cDNA libraries carried unique molecular identifiers. TCRdb passed the PCR reads through MiXCR, listing each CDR3 protein once. The sample has approximately 630,000 distinct CDR3 sequences, around 64% seen once. Trimming took off 2 bases at V and 1 base at J, with 8 bases between the two ends. The CDR3 is 14 residues long. About this clonotype itself: Its antigen is unidentified.

Sequencing input: blood. The source of this sequence is a girl aged 2 to 9 with multiple sclerosis. The V call is TRBV12-3 or TRBV12-4, the J call TRBJ2-5; D possibly corresponds to TRBD2 (5 bases). The CDR3 DNA is TGTGCCAGCAGTTTACTAGCAATCCAAGAGACCCAGTACTTC. This sequence encodes CASSLLAIQETQYF.